The 21 T cell receptor beta chains below were found in one sample sequenced in a study of T-cell memory formation after mild COVID-19. Each CDR3 protein gets one entry after TCRdb re-called the 5' RACE reads with MiXCR. The sample lists roughly 340,000 distinct CDR3 sequences; less than 25% were seen once. Sequenced: PBMCs or a T cell subset sorted from them (not recorded which). These receptors all come from a man between 18 and 35 years old who had mild COVID-19 (a few samples of this study predate the infection). Cell type and time point are not known.

This clonotype showed up just a few times. The chain carries TRBV20-1 and TRBJ2-7; D not certain. V shed 4 bases and J shed 3 bases, with 13 bases lying between them. Germline-derived CDR1 and CDR2 are DFQATT and SNEGSKA (reference sequence). This CDR3 has 13 amino acids. CDR3 DNA: TGCAGTGCTACCCCCCCCGGGTTCTACGAGCAGTACGTC. This gives the protein CSATPPGFYEQYV.

This clonotype was recorded many times. The chain uses TRBV7-2 and TRBJ1-5; D is perhaps TRBD1 (6 bases). Trimming removed 3 bases from V and 7 bases from J, with 10 bases in between. Germline V gene sequence: CDR1 SGHTA, CDR2 FQGNSA. This CDR3 is built from 13 residues. CDR3 residues: CASSFGGAQPQHF. The CDR3 DNA reads TGTGCCAGCAGCTTTGGGGGCGCGCAGCCCCAGCATTTT.

This clonotype was observed a few times. The chain is built from TRBV7-9 and TRBJ1-1, with D perhaps matching TRBD1 (6 bases). The CDR3 spans 14 residues. V was cut by 1 base and J by 5 bases, with 11 bases left in between. Germline V gene data show CDR1 as SEHNR and CDR2 as FQNEAQ (reference sequence). CDR3 DNA: TGTGCCAGCAGCTTAGATGCGGGGGCGACTGAAGCTTTCTTT. It is translated as CASSLDAGATEAFF. The complete variable domain, with remaining parts taken from reference TRBV7-9 and TRBJ1-1, reads DTGVSQNPRHKITKRGQNVTFRCDPISEHNRLYWYRQTLGQGPEFLTYFQNEAQLEKSRLLSDRFSAERPKGSFSTLEIQRTEQGDSAMYLCASSLDAGATEAFFGQGTRLTVV.

This clonotype came up a few times. This chain joins TRBV27 and TRBJ2-7, with 8 bases identical to TRBD1. The CDR3 spans 15 residues. The ends lost 5 bases at V and 1 base at J; junction bases unmatched: 7. CDR1 and CDR2 from the germline V gene are MNHEY and SMNVEV (reference sequence). Written as DNA, the CDR3 is TGTGCCAGCAGTCCCCAGGGGGCATGGTCCTACGAGCAGTACTTC. It yields the protein CASSPQGAWSYEQYF.

The table lists this clonotype with a few counts. The rearrangement links TRBV4-3 to TRBJ1-2; tentative D call: TRBD1 (6 bases). CDR3 length: 16 amino acids. From germline, CDR1 is LGHNA and CDR2 YSLEER. The V and J ends lost 1 base and 0 bases respectively, with 12 bases between them. Here the CDR3 reads CASSQGVGGPNYGYTF. The CDR3 nucleotides read TGCGCCAGCAGCCAAGGGGTGGGGGGCCCTAACTATGGCTACACCTTC.

The J gene is TRBJ1-3, the V gene TRBV5-1, with 8 bases fitting TRBD1. The germline V gene has CDR1 SGHRS and CDR2 YFSETQ. The J segment lost 4 bases and the V segment lost 2 bases, leaving 5 bases of the junction unmatched. The CDR3 has 15 residues. The CDR3 sequence: CASSFQGAGGNTIYF. DNA for the CDR3: TGCGCCAGCAGCTTCCAGGGGGCCGGGGGAAACACCATATATTTT.

The chain links TRBV10-3 to TRBJ1-2, with 7 bases identical to TRBD1. J gave up 6 bases and V 2 bases, and 9 bases lay outside the gene matches. CDR1 is ENHRY, CDR2 SYGVKD, per germline. CDR3 length: 15 amino acids. Here the CDR3 DNA reads TGTGCCATCAGTGAGGAACAGGGGAGGAGAAATGGCTACACCTTC. The encoded protein is CAISEEQGRRNGYTF.

This clonotype was detected many times. The CDR3 sequence: CASSPPAPSTGELFF. The CDR3 DNA sequence: TGTGCCAGCAGCCCTCCCGCGCCCAGCACCGGGGAGCTGTTTTTT. The chain is built from TRBV7-9 and TRBJ2-2, with D hard to call. CDR1 and CDR2 (germline): SEHNR, FQNEAQ (reference sequence). The CDR3 consists of 15 residues. The V end was cut by 5 bases, the J end by 4 bases, with 14 bases between.

In its sample, this clonotype was seen a few times. The V and J genes are TRBV7-2 and TRBJ2-7, with 8 bases matching TRBD1. The V and J ends lost 5 bases and 4 bases, in that order; junction bases with no gene match: 10. This CDR3 comprises 15 residues. Germline loops: CDR1 SGHTA, CDR2 FQGNSA. The CDR3 DNA follows: TGTGCCAGCAGCCCACATTACGACAGGGGATACGAGCAGTACTTC. Translating gives CASSPHYDRGYEQYF. Drawing the rest from reference TRBV7-2 and TRBJ2-7, the complete variable domain is GAGVSQSPSNKVTEKGKDVELRCDPISGHTALYWYRQSLGQGLEFLIYFQGNSAPDKSGLPSDRFSAERTGGSVSTLTIQRTQQEDSAVYLCASSPHYDRGYEQYFGPGTRLTVT.

This clonotype was observed a handful of times. V and J are TRBV18 and TRBJ1-1; 8 bases are shared with TRBD1. The CDR3 has 16 residues. Germline-derived CDR1 and CDR2 are KGHSH and LQKENI. The V gene end was trimmed by 2 bases and the J gene end by 4 bases; junction bases not matched to a gene: 9. The CDR3 protein is CASSPISPRGLTEAFF. The CDR3 DNA is TGTGCCAGCTCACCAATATCCCCCAGGGGGCTCACTGAAGCTTTCTTT. Full variable domain (rest looked up from reference TRBV18 and TRBJ1-1): NAGVMQNPRHLVRRRGQEARLRCSPMKGHSHVYWYRQLPEEGLKFMVYLQKENIIDESGMPKERFSAEFPKEGPSILRIQQVVRGDSAAYFCASSPISPRGLTEAFFGQGTRLTVV.

V gene TRBV12-3 or TRBV12-4 combines with J gene TRBJ2-3, with 13 bases fitting TRBD2. V was clipped by 4 bases and J by 8 bases; unmatched bases: 12. This CDR3 contains 17 residues. In DNA form, the CDR3 reads TGTGCCAGCAGTTCTCTGACTAGCGGGGGGCCCTATGGTACGCAGTATTTT. Its translation: CASSSLTSGGPYGTQYF.

In this sample, this clonotype turned up a few times. This chain connects TRBV5-1 to TRBJ1-6; TRBD1 might be the D (5 bases). Per germline, CDR1 SGHRS and CDR2 YFSETQ. V was trimmed by 4 bases and J by 7 bases, leaving 15 bases between them. This CDR3 region has 15 residues. DNA of the CDR3: TGCGCCAGCAGCACGGGACCGGAAGGAAATTCACCCCTCCACTTT. Encoded protein: CASSTGPEGNSPLHF.

This clonotype has more than one count but fewer than ten. The chain has TRBV20-1 and TRBJ2-3, with 8 bases fitting TRBD2. This CDR3 contains 18 residues. V trimming: 1 base; J trimming: 0 bases; junction bases outside the gene matches: 12. CDR1 is DFQATT and CDR2 is SNEGSKA in the germline V gene (reference sequence). Written as DNA, the CDR3 is TGCAGTGCTAGAGGATCGAGGCGGGGGGCGCTCAGCACAGATACGCAGTATTTT. Translated: CSARGSRRGALSTDTQYF.

This clonotype was observed a handful of times. The chain is built from TRBV20-1 and TRBJ2-3; the D gene could be TRBD1 or TRBD2 (5 bases each). Germline V lookup: CDR1 DFQATT, CDR2 SNEGSKA (reference sequence). Deletions cut 3 bases from V and 4 bases from J, with 11 bases between. The CDR3 loop spans 13 amino acids. The DNA for the CDR3 is TGCAGTGCTAGGCCCCCGGGGCCAGATACGCAGTATTTT. This codes for CSARPPGPDTQYF.

This chain links TRBV12-3 or TRBV12-4 with TRBJ1-1; 7 nucleotides align to TRBD1. Germline trimming cut 3 bases from V and 0 bases from J; bases unmatched to any gene: 4. The CDR3 spans 15 residues. Written as DNA, the CDR3 is TGTGCCAGCAGTTTTTGGGACAGTTTGAACACTGAAGCTTTCTTT. It specifies CASSFWDSLNTEAFF.

This clonotype was counted a single time. The V and J genes are TRBV12-3 or TRBV12-4 and TRBJ2-3, with D uncertain. Trimming left V 6 bases short and J 2 bases short, with 12 bases between. The CDR3 length is 14 residues. CDR3 sequence (DNA): TGTGCCAGCAGGGGCAGTAGACTCACAGATACGCAGTATTTT. Translated, it gives CASRGSRLTDTQYF.

This clonotype was found a few times. The chain links TRBV23-1 to TRBJ2-3; D is perhaps TRBD1 (5 bases). TRBV23-1 belongs to the ORF category, with a function that is uncertain. The length of the CDR3 is 15 residues. Trimming removed 5 bases at V and 0 bases at J, with 12 bases between. CDR3 region: CASSARGNSTDTQYF. In DNA form, the CDR3 reads TGCGCCAGCAGTGCAAGGGGTAATAGCACAGATACGCAGTATTTT.

This clonotype was counted a few times. V gene TRBV7-9 combines with J gene TRBJ2-4; the D gene is possibly TRBD1 (6 bases). CDR1 is SEHNR, CDR2 FQNEAQ, per germline (reference sequence). This CDR3 contains 14 residues. The V end lost 5 bases, the J end lost 0 bases, and 8 bases lay between the germline ends. CDR3 sequence: CASSRGGAKNIQYF. The CDR3 nucleotides are TGTGCCAGCAGCCGAGGGGGAGCCAAAAACATTCAGTACTTC.

This rearrangement joins TRBV29-1 to TRBJ1-4, with a weak D call TRBD1 (5 bases). Germline loops: CDR1 SQVTM, CDR2 ANQGSEA. Trimming took off 4 bases at V and 0 bases at J, with 12 bases between the two ends. The CDR3 runs to 15 residues. CDR3 loop: CSVGPGGATNEKLFF. CDR3 sequence (DNA): TGCAGCGTTGGCCCGGGGGGAGCAACTAATGAAAAACTGTTTTTT.

The gene calls are TRBV5-1 and TRBJ1-3, with D perhaps matching TRBD1 (5 bases). There are 17 residues in the CDR3. The germline V gene encodes CDR1 SGHRS and CDR2 YFSETQ. Between the trimmed V and J ends, which lost 4 bases and 1 base, there was a span of 18 bases. CDR3 DNA: TGCGCCAGCAGCCTCGTCGCAGGGATGAGGTCTGGAAACACCATATATTTT. Its translation is CASSLVAGMRSGNTIYF.

This clonotype was observed a handful of times. The rearrangement joins TRBV10-3 to TRBJ2-7; D remains unclear. The CDR3 sequence is 15 residues long. Trimming removed 9 bases at V and 0 bases at J, with 18 bases between. Germline CDR1 is ENHRY and CDR2 is SYGVKD. CDR3 loop: CAIRAGPPSSYEQYF. The CDR3 DNA reads as TGTGCCATACGGGCCGGACCTCCGAGCTCCTACGAGCAGTACTTC.